This passage covers 20 T cell receptor beta chains from one sample sequenced in a study of T cell responses to AZD1222 COVID-19 vaccine. Assay used: immunoSEQ multiplex PCR; TCRdb lists only in-frame clones, some missing. The table lists 98,000 or so clones, around nine tenths of them singletons, with more than 2.5% in the top ten. The source was peripheral blood, collected 28 days after the second dose of the MenACWY control vaccine. The receptors were sampled from an adult who received the MenACWY meningococcal vaccine as a control.

The V gene is TRBV10-3, the J gene TRBJ1-1, with D hard to call. V lost 0 bases to trimming and J lost 8 bases, with 10 bases between them. Looked up from germline, CDR1 is ENHRY and CDR2 is SYGVKD. The CDR3 consists of 13 residues. The CDR3 bases are TGTGCCATCAGTGAGTCGGGCGACGGAGAAGCTTTCTTT. It encodes CAISESGDGEAFF.

V gene TRBV28 combines with J gene TRBJ2-7; TRBD2 might be the D (6 bases). CDR3 length: 15 amino acids. Looked up from germline, CDR1 is MDHEN and CDR2 is SYDVKM. Trimming removed 5 bases at V and 2 bases at J, with 16 bases between. This chain's CDR3 is CASSLGGTYPYEQYF. DNA for the CDR3: TGTGCCAGCAGTCTTGGCGGGACCTACCCCTACGAGCAGTACTTC.

The chain employs TRBV28 and TRBJ2-2, with 7 nucleotides matching TRBD2. The V segment lost 2 bases and the J segment 0 bases; nucleotides outside the gene matches: 0. This CDR3 comprises 15 residues. Per germline, CDR1 MDHEN and CDR2 SYDVKM. In DNA, the CDR3 is TGTGCCAGCAGTTTAGGGGGGGCGAACACCGGGGAGCTGTTTTTT. Amino acid sequence: CASSLGGANTGELFF.

The chain has TRBV24-1 and TRBJ2-7, with 7 bases fitting TRBD1. There are 15 residues in the CDR3. Germline V gene sequence: CDR1 KGHDR, CDR2 SFDVKD. After removal of 2 bases from V and 2 bases from J, the junction contained 5 bases not matched to a gene. DNA of the CDR3: TGTGCCACCAGTGATTCCACAGGGGTGACCTACGAGCAGTACTTC. Protein sequence: CATSDSTGVTYEQYF.

The CDR3 sequence is CASSVEDGYEQYF. In nucleotides, the CDR3 is TGTGCCAGCAGCGTAGAGGACGGCTACGAGCAGTACTTC. V gene TRBV9 combines with J gene TRBJ2-7; D gene unclear. CDR3 length equals 13 residues. Germline values: CDR1 SGDLS, CDR2 YYNGEE. V was pared by 0 bases and J by 3 bases, with 7 bases between. The full variable domain, its missing parts supplied by reference TRBV9 and TRBJ2-7, is DSGVTQTPKHLITATGQRVTLRCSPRSGDLSVYWYQQSLDQGLQFLIQYYNGEERAKGNILERFSAQQFPDLHSELNLSSLELGDSALYFCASSVEDGYEQYFGPGTRLTVT.

This clone was seen a few times. The chain carries TRBV6-6 and TRBJ2-1, with TRBD1 matching 12 bases. The ends lost 5 bases at V and 7 bases at J; junction bases unmatched: 12. This CDR3 comprises 17 residues. CDR1 and CDR2 (germline): MNHNY, SVGAGI (reference sequence). As DNA, the CDR3 is TGTGCCAGCAGTCCTATTTCCGGGACAGGGGGCAAAAATGAGCAGTTCTTC. As protein: CASSPISGTGGKNEQFF.

The V and J genes are TRBV6-5 and TRBJ1-2, with D perhaps TRBD1 (5 bases). Germline assignment: CDR1 MNHEY and CDR2 SVGAGI. This CDR3 contains 13 residues. Between the trimmed V and J ends, which lost 6 bases and 5 bases, there was a span of 13 bases. The DNA of the CDR3 is TGTGCCAGCAGCCTGGGACCGCTTTATGGCTACACCTTC. Residues: CASSLGPLYGYTF.

This clone was detected once. The rearrangement links TRBV7-2 to TRBJ1-2, with D hard to call. Per the germline V gene, CDR1 is SGHTA and CDR2 is FQGNSA. Trimming took off 5 bases at V and 0 bases at J, with 13 bases between the two ends. CDR3 size: 15 residues. The DNA of the CDR3 is TGTGCCAGCAGCCCCACAGCTGTCCCTAACTATGGCTACACCTTC. Amino acid sequence: CASSPTAVPNYGYTF.

The rearrangement links TRBV3-1 (or the pseudogene TRBV3-2) to TRBJ2-3; D not resolved. The CDR3 covers 16 residues. V dropped 0 bases and J dropped 0 bases, with 10 bases sitting between them. Looked up from germline, CDR1 is LGHDT and CDR2 is YNNKEL (reference sequence). The CDR3 DNA reads as TGTGCCAGCAGCCAAGATGAGGTCTCTAGCACAGATACGCAGTATTTT. Amino acids: CASSQDEVSSTDTQYF.

The V gene is TRBV16, the J gene TRBJ1-5, with no clear D. The ends were cut back, 3 bases at V and 0 bases at J, with 6 bases in the middle. Per the germline V gene, CDR1 is KGHSY and CDR2 is FQNENV. CDR3 length: 14 amino acids. CDR3 in DNA: TGTGCCAGCAGCCAGGGTTATAGCAATCAGCCCCAGCATTTT. Protein: CASSQGYSNQPQHF.

The V call is TRBV30, the J call TRBJ2-7; tentatively, D is TRBD1 (6 bases). The CDR3 spans 14 residues. The V gene lost 5 bases and the J gene lost 3 bases, with 17 bases spanning the gap. Germline V gives CDR1 GTSNPN, CDR2 SVGIG (reference sequence). The CDR3 bases are TGTGCCTGGTCGATGGGACAAATAATCTACGAGCAGTACTTC. Translating gives CAWSMGQIIYEQYF.

The chain is built from TRBV5-8 and TRBJ1-5; D not resolved. The germline V gene has CDR1 SGHTS and CDR2 YDEGEE. The CDR3 sequence is 14 residues long. The ends were cut back, 2 bases at V and 4 bases at J, with 10 bases in the middle. CDR3 loop: CASSFRVGNQPQHF. The CDR3 DNA sequence: TGTGCCAGCAGCTTCCGGGTAGGAAATCAGCCCCAGCATTTT.

V is TRBV30 and J is TRBJ2-3; D ambiguous. The V gene's germline CDR1 is GTSNPN and CDR2 SVGIG (reference sequence). The ends were cut back, 7 bases at V and 0 bases at J, with 11 bases in the middle. This CDR3 contains 13 residues. The CDR3, as DNA: TGTGCCTTGAGAGGCCCCAGCACAGATACGCAGTATTTT. It translates to CALRGPSTDTQYF.

The chain couples TRBV7-3 to TRBJ1-1, with D uncertain. Between the trimmed V and J ends, which lost 5 bases and 1 base, there was a span of 8 bases. The germline CDR1 and CDR2 sequences are SGHTA and FQGTGA. The CDR3 has 13 amino acids. This CDR3 reads CASSHDGNTEAFF. In DNA form, the CDR3 reads TGTGCCAGCAGCCATGACGGGAACACTGAAGCTTTCTTT.

The gene calls are TRBV6-2 or TRBV6-3 and TRBJ1-1; no definite D call. The CDR3 sequence is 11 residues long. V was trimmed by 2 bases and J by 9 bases, leaving 7 bases between them. The germline V gene has CDR1 MNHEY and CDR2 SVGEGT. The CDR3 region is CASSYELKAFF. In DNA, the CDR3 is TGTGCCAGCAGTTACGAACTGAAAGCTTTCTTT.

V usage is TRBV4-2 and J usage is TRBJ2-2; D remains unclear. The germline V and J ends were trimmed by 2 bases and 1 base, with 2 bases remaining between them. The CDR3 has 13 residues. From germline, CDR1 is LGHNA and CDR2 YNFKEQ. The CDR3 sequence is CASSQRNTGELFF. The CDR3 DNA is TGTGCCAGCAGCCAACGGAACACCGGGGAGCTGTTTTTT.

The rearrangement joins TRBV6-1 to TRBJ2-7, with TRBD1 matching over 7 bases. From germline, CDR1 is MNHNS and CDR2 SASEGT. This CDR3 has 15 amino acids. V lost 1 base and J lost 4; bases outside the gene matches: 7. This chain's CDR3 is CASSEGWTGLYEQYF. CDR3 DNA sequence: TGTGCCAGCAGTGAAGGATGGACAGGCCTGTACGAGCAGTACTTC.

The chain couples TRBV2 to TRBJ1-5; 7 bases are shared with TRBD1. The J segment lost 2 bases and the V segment lost 8 bases, leaving 9 bases of the junction unmatched. Germline V lookup: CDR1 SNHLY, CDR2 FYNNEI. The CDR3 has 15 amino acids. The chain's CDR3 is CASGREGAGNQPQHF. The DNA of the CDR3 is TGTGCCAGCGGCCGGGAGGGGGCAGGCAATCAGCCCCAGCATTTT.

This chain links TRBV18 with TRBJ2-4; no clear D. Germline V gives CDR1 KGHSH, CDR2 LQKENI. Trimming pared 0 bases from V and 0 bases from J, leaving 9 bases between. The CDR3 is made up of 16 amino acids. The CDR3 region has the DNA TGTGCCAGCTCACCACCTGGCAGACTAGCCAAAAACATTCAGTACTTC. Translation: CASSPPGRLAKNIQYF.

The gene calls are TRBV19 and TRBJ2-6; D possibly matches TRBD1 or TRBD2 (7 bases each). Germline CDR1 and CDR2: LNHDA and SQIVND (reference sequence). V lost 6 bases, J lost 4 bases, and 16 bases lay in between. The CDR3 covers 16 residues. CDR3 nucleotide sequence: TGTGCCAGTAGGGGAGGGGGCGTTTCCGGGGCCAACGTCCTGACTTTC. It is translated as CASRGGGVSGANVLTF. Full variable domain (rest looked up from reference TRBV19 and TRBJ2-6): DGGITQSPKYLFRKEGQNVTLSCEQNLNHDAMYWYRQDPGQGLRLIYYSQIVNDFQKGDIAEGYSVSREKKESFPLTVTSAQKNPTAFYLCASRGGGVSGANVLTFGAGSRLTVL.